The 8 T cell receptor beta chains below were found in one sample sequenced in a study of T cell responses to AZD1222 COVID-19 vaccine (dated by TCRdb to the early 2020s). Library preparation employed the immunoSEQ multiplex PCR assay. This immuneACCESS table, as held by TCRdb, lists in-frame sequences with V and J called but not all clones. Of the missing ones, under half trace to an unresolved V gene in checked studies; the others have no known cause. Present in this sample are some 150,000 clones, more than 85% of which were seen just once. Roughly 6.9% of the sample is taken by the ten largest. This sample's time point label indicates: sample from adult after SARS-CoV-2 infection, after symptom onset. The source material was peripheral blood, sampled after recovery from COVID-19. The receptors originated from an adult who had recovered from COVID-19.

The chain has TRBV7-9 and TRBJ1-5, with 8 positions matching TRBD1. The germline V gene encodes CDR1 SEHNR and CDR2 FQNEAQ (reference sequence). The CDR3 has 15 residues. The V gene end was trimmed by 4 bases and the J gene end by 3 bases; junction bases not matched to a gene: 5. CDR3 sequence reads: CASSSGQGFNQPQHF. For the CDR3, the DNA is TGTGCCAGCAGCTCAGGACAGGGATTCAATCAGCCCCAGCATTTT.

The V and J genes are TRBV7-9 and TRBJ2-1; weak D call: TRBD2 (5 bases). CDR1 SEHNR and CDR2 FQNEAQ come from the germline V gene (reference sequence). The CDR3 contains 15 residues. The ends were cut back, 5 bases at V and 4 bases at J, with 15 bases in the middle. CDR3 sequence reads: CASSHRRTLYNEQFF. The CDR3 DNA follows: TGTGCCAGCAGCCATAGGAGGACCCTGTACAATGAGCAGTTCTTC.

This chain connects TRBV13 to TRBJ2-7, with D possibly being TRBD1 or TRBD2 (7 bases each). CDR3 size: 15 residues. V shed 5 bases and J shed 6 bases, with 20 bases lying between them. The V gene's germline CDR1 is PRHDT and CDR2 FYEKMQ (reference sequence). CDR3: CASSVFNAGGAEQYF. CDR3 DNA: TGTGCCAGCAGCGTCTTCAACGCAGGGGGGGCCGAGCAGTACTTC.

The chain combines TRBV5-1 with TRBJ1-5, with D maybe TRBD1 (5 bases). This CDR3 comprises 17 residues. Germline values: CDR1 SGHRS, CDR2 YFSETQ. V lost 0 bases and J 1 base, leaving 14 bases between the germline ends. As DNA, the CDR3 is TGCGCCAGCAGCTTGGATGGTCGGGGCCTCAGCAATCAGCCCCAGCATTTT. This gives the protein CASSLDGRGLSNQPQHF.

The chain couples TRBV6-5 to TRBJ1-1; perhaps TRBD1 as D (6 bases). CDR1 is MNHEY, CDR2 SVGAGI, per germline. This CDR3 spans 13 amino acids. The germline V and J ends were trimmed by 2 bases and 10 bases, with 14 bases remaining between them. CDR3 amino acids: CASSYRIGGAAFF. The CDR3 DNA sequence: TGTGCCAGCAGTTACCGTATAGGGGGTGCAGCTTTCTTT.

This chain links TRBV12-3 or TRBV12-4 with TRBJ2-2; D gene ambiguous. The V end lost 4 bases, the J end lost 5 bases, and 8 bases lay between the germline ends. There are 13 residues in the CDR3. In nucleotides, the CDR3 is TGTGCCAGCAGTTATGTTAAAACCGGGGAGCTGTTTTTT. It is translated as CASSYVKTGELFF.

The chain recombines TRBV13 with TRBJ2-3; D possibly corresponds to TRBD1 (5 bases). The V end lost 2 bases, the J end lost 3 bases, and 6 bases lay between the germline ends. The CDR3 is made up of 13 amino acids. The germline V gene has CDR1 PRHDT and CDR2 FYEKMQ (reference sequence). CDR3 sequence reads: CASSLRGTDTQYF. The CDR3, as DNA: TGTGCCAGCAGCTTAAGGGGAACAGATACGCAGTATTTT.

In this sample, this clone turned up a few times. V and J are TRBV6-5 and TRBJ2-7, with D perhaps given as TRBD1 or TRBD2 (5 bases each). This CDR3 contains 16 residues. CDR1 MNHEY and CDR2 SVGAGI come from the germline V gene. Trimming took 4 bases from V and 0 from J, leaving 16 bases between them. CDR3 loop: CASSSLTGTVSYEQYF. The CDR3 region has the DNA TGTGCCAGCAGTTCCTTGACCGGGACGGTCTCCTACGAGCAGTACTTC.